This TCR delta chain is drawn from a study of gamma-delta T cells after stem cell transplantation. In regard to this clone: A far larger clone is one base from this, pointing to a likely read error. The sample carries other DNA sequences with the same CDR3.

TCRdb reanalysed the RT-PCR reads via CATT. This table holds over 900 delta-chain clones, 3.5% to 4% found once. With V trimmed by 0 bases and J by 0 bases, 12 bases remained unmatched. Germline V gives CDR1 GEAIGNYY, CDR2 EKD. The CDR3 runs to 18 residues. This receptor was identified in a human donor. It is not recorded whose cells these are; they may come from a transplant donor. The sample consisted of gamma-delta T cells. The V gene is TRDV2, the J gene TRDJ1; TRDD2 agrees at 7 bases. The DNA of the CDR3 is TGTGCCTGTGACACCCTTTCCTACTCGACCACCTACACCGATAAACTCATCTTT. As protein: CACDTLSYSTTYTDKLIF.